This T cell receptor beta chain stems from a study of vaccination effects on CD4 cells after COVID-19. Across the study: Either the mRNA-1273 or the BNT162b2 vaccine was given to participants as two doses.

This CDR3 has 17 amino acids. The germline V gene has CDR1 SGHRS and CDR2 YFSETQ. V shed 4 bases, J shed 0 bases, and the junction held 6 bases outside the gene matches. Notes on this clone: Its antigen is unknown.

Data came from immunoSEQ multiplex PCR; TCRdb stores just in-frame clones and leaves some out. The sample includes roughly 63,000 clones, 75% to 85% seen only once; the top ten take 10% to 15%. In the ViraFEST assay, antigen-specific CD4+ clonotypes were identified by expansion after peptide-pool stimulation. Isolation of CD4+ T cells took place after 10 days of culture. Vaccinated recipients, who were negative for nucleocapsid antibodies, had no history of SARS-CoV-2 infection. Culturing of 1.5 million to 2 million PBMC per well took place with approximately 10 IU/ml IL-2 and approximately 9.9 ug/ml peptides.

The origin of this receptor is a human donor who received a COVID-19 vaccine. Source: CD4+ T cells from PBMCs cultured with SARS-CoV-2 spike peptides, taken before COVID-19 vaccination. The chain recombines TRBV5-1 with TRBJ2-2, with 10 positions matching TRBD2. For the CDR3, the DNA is TGCGCCAGCAGCCCGTCACTAGCGGGGTCGAACACCGGGGAGCTGTTTTTT. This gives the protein CASSPSLAGSNTGELFF.